What follows are 21 T cell receptor beta chains derived from one specimen sequenced in a study of blood T cells in healthy people across ages. It was with a sample-barcoded 5' primer and a J-beta primer mix that a second PCR of roughly 7 to 12 cycles was run. TCRdb re-analysed the 5' RACE reads in MiXCR, keeping a single row per CDR3 protein. The table includes around 1.1 million distinct CDR3 sequences, around two fifths detected once. The sequencing sample was made of blood. These TCRs come from a man in his late teens or twenties in good health.

As regards this clonotype: At one boundary the junction diverges from the germline segment, which might be a read error. The genes are TRBV7-9 and TRBJ2-7; 7 nucleotides match TRBD1. CDR3 length: 15 residues. Per germline, CDR1 SEHNR and CDR2 FQNEAQ (reference sequence). CDR3 protein: CAGSPHRDSSYEQYF. CDR3 coding DNA: TGTGCCGGCAGCCCACACCGGGACAGCTCCTACGAGCAGTACTTC.

CDR3 loop: CAISEGDRGLETQYF. Written as DNA, the CDR3 is TGTGCCATCAGTGAGGGAGACAGGGGTTTGGAGACCCAGTACTTC. The J gene is TRBJ2-5, the V gene TRBV10-3, with TRBD1 matching 8 bases. This CDR3 comprises 15 residues. Germline loops: CDR1 ENHRY, CDR2 SYGVKD. J lost 5 bases, V lost 2 bases, and 7 bases had no gene match.

V is TRBV27 and J is TRBJ2-6; D is unclear. Trimming stripped 1 base from V and 11 bases from J, with 21 bases between. Germline V gene lookup returns CDR1 MNHEY and CDR2 SMNVEV (reference sequence). This CDR3 has 17 amino acids. The CDR3 DNA reads TGTGCCAGCAGTTTATTCCTCGGACGGGCTGGGAAGGACGTCCTGACTTTC. Translating it yields CASSLFLGRAGKDVLTF.

The chain links TRBV4-2 to TRBJ2-1, with a possible D match to TRBD2 (6 bases). The DNA matches TRBJ2-7 better at its end, which makes the J call doubtful. This CDR3 is 17 amino acids long. Germline V gene sequence: CDR1 LGHNA, CDR2 YNFKEQ. CDR3 sequence (DNA): TGTGCCAGCAGCCTGACCTGGGAGCGGGTTTACTACAATGAGCAGTACTTC. It specifies CASSLTWERVYYNEQYF.

The rearrangement links TRBV12-3 or TRBV12-4 to TRBJ2-7; 7 nucleotides align to TRBD1. Trimming at V came to 4 bases and at J to 0 bases, leaving 9 bases not matched to a gene. There are 16 residues in the CDR3. As DNA, the CDR3 is TGTGCCAGCAGTTCATCCGGGACAGCGAGCTCCTACGAGCAGTACTTC. This gives the protein CASSSSGTASSYEQYF.

V usage is TRBV19 and J usage is TRBJ1-2; D might be TRBD1 (6 bases). Per germline, CDR1 LNHDA and CDR2 SQIVND (reference sequence). The CDR3 has 12 residues. V lost 10 bases to trimming and J lost 6 bases, with 15 bases between them. CDR3 bases: TGTGCCACCGTGAAGGGGGGGCATGGCTACACCTTC. Protein: CATVKGGHGYTF.

The chain employs TRBV6-5 and TRBJ2-7; perhaps TRBD1 as D (5 bases). V dropped 5 bases and J dropped 7 bases, with 18 bases sitting between them. Germline loops: CDR1 MNHEY, CDR2 SVGAGI. This CDR3 has 14 amino acids. The CDR3 loop reads CASSRELTGNEQYF. Here the CDR3 DNA reads TGTGCCAGCAGTCGTGAGCTCACAGGCAATGAGCAGTACTTC.

The chain has TRBV27 and TRBJ2-1; 9 bases fit TRBD2. Judging by the DNA end, TRBJ2-7 fits better; the J call may be wrong. Germline loops: CDR1 MNHEY, CDR2 SMNVEV (reference sequence). CDR3 length: 18 amino acids. CDR3 nucleotide sequence: TGTGCCAGCAGTTTATCGGTCGCTAGCGGGGCGGACTACAATGAGCAGTACTTC. It is translated as CASSLSVASGADYNEQYF.

V is TRBV12-3 or TRBV12-4 and J is TRBJ2-5; D gene ambiguous. The length of the CDR3 is 13 residues. The V end lost 7 bases, the J end lost 0 bases, and 9 bases lay between the germline ends. The CDR3 region is CASTLGYQETQYF. CDR3 coding DNA: TGTGCCAGCACCTTGGGCTACCAAGAGACCCAGTACTTC.

CDR3 nucleotide sequence: TGTGCCAGCAGTTACTCGGGGGCGCTAGCGGGGGGGCGAGCCAAAAACATTCAGTACTTC. It codes for CASSYSGALAGGRAKNIQYF. The gene calls are TRBV6-5 and TRBJ2-4, with TRBD2 matching over 12 bases. Trimming at V came to 0 bases and at J to 0 bases, leaving 9 bases not matched to a gene. This CDR3 spans 20 amino acids. Looked up from germline, CDR1 is MNHEY and CDR2 is SVGAGI.

This clonotype was observed many times. The gene calls are TRBV25-1 and TRBJ1-2; no reliable D call. CDR1 is MGHDK, CDR2 SYGVNS, per germline. Trimming took off 8 bases at V and 10 bases at J, with 11 bases between the two ends. The CDR3 sequence is 10 residues long. The CDR3 sequence is CASSDLDYTF. The CDR3 DNA reads as TGTGCCAGCTCGGATCTGGACTACACCTTC.

As to this clonotype: One end of the junction is discordant with germline, which a read error may explain. The chain combines TRBV7-8 with TRBJ1-1; D is perhaps TRBD1 (6 bases). The CDR3 is 15 residues long. Germline V lookup: CDR1 SGHVS, CDR2 FQNEAQ. Written as DNA, the CDR3 is TGTGCCAGCAGCCACCAGACAGGCCTGAACTCTGAAGCTTTCTTT. Translating gives CASSHQTGLNSEAFF.

This clonotype was seen only a few times. The chain combines TRBV6-2 or TRBV6-3 with TRBJ2-2, with 8 positions matching TRBD2. The CDR3 is 14 amino acids. Germline CDR1 MNHEY, CDR2 SVGEGT. J was trimmed by 5 bases and V by 9 bases; bases with no gene match: 8. CDR3 nucleotide sequence: TGTGCCAGTACAAGCGGGGGAGGTACCGGGGAGCTGTTTTTT. Amino acid sequence: CASTSGGGTGELFF.

This clonotype was seen repeatedly, ten times or more. This chain joins TRBV6-5 and TRBJ2-4; 8 bases match TRBD2. J gave up 0 bases and V 8 bases, and 9 bases lay outside the gene matches. CDR3 length equals 16 residues. Germline CDR1 reads MNHEY; CDR2 reads SVGAGI. CDR3 loop: CASFKAGGLAKNIQYF. Written as DNA, the CDR3 is TGTGCCAGCTTCAAGGCGGGGGGATTAGCCAAAAACATTCAGTACTTC.

The chain recombines TRBV7-2 with TRBJ2-7; TRBD2 might be the D (5 bases). Looked up from germline, CDR1 is SGHTA and CDR2 is FQGNSA. Trimming cost V 2 bases and J 3 bases, with 20 bases left between them. This CDR3 region has 17 residues. CDR3 nucleotide sequence: TGTGCCAGCAGCTTATTATCCCGGGGTGAGCTATTCTACGAGCAGTACTTC. Translating gives CASSLLSRGELFYEQYF.

This clonotype has just a few counts. J is TRBJ2-5 and V is TRBV7-2; 8 bases match TRBD2. This CDR3 has 18 residues. CDR1 and CDR2 (germline): SGHTA, FQGNSA. Trimming at V came to 1 base and at J to 1 base, leaving 11 bases not matched to a gene. The CDR3: CASSLVVAGRGPQETQYF. The CDR3 DNA sequence: TGTGCCAGCAGCTTAGTAGTAGCGGGGAGGGGTCCCCAAGAGACCCAGTACTTC.

This chain connects TRBV12-3 or TRBV12-4 to TRBJ2-3; D perhaps matches TRBD2 (6 bases). This CDR3 has 18 amino acids. Trimming removed 1 base at V and 0 bases at J, with 17 bases between. This CDR3 reads CASSLVFSAGTSTDTQYF. CDR3 nucleotides: TGTGCCAGCAGTTTAGTGTTTTCGGCAGGGACTAGCACAGATACGCAGTATTTT.

With respect to this clonotype: This may be a read error: a much more frequent sequence differs by one nucleotide. The chain couples TRBV9 to TRBJ1-4; D not certain. V was clipped by 4 bases and J by 5 bases, with 12 bases between them. Germline loops: CDR1 SGDLS, CDR2 YYNGEE. The CDR3 consists of 14 residues. Here the CDR3 reads CASSPATLNEKLFF. The DNA for the CDR3 is TGTGCCAGCAGCCCCGCGACCCTGAATGAAAAACTGTTTTTT.

Notes on this clonotype: One junction end disagrees with the germline gene, perhaps due to a read error. This sequence joins TRBV28 and TRBJ2-6; 8 bases fit TRBD1. From germline, CDR1 is MDHEN and CDR2 SYDVKM. The CDR3 runs 17 residues. The CDR3: CASSLSGQATGANVPTF. In DNA form, the CDR3 reads TGTGCCAGCAGTTTATCGGGACAGGCAACTGGGGCCAACGTCCCGACTTTC.

The chain recombines TRBV11-2 with TRBJ2-7, with 8 bases identical to TRBD2. Germline V CDR1 and CDR2: SGHAT, FQNNGV. V dropped 3 bases and J dropped 2; count of bases not matched to a gene: 21. This CDR3 contains 20 residues. This CDR3 reads CASSFGGSSFVAGTPYEQYF. Written as DNA, the CDR3 is TGTGCCAGCAGCTTTGGAGGATCCTCTTTCGTAGCGGGGACTCCCTACGAGCAGTACTTC.

The V call is TRBV20-1, the J call TRBJ1-2; D unresolved. V was cut by 3 bases and J by 8 bases, with 16 bases left in between. There are 13 residues in the CDR3. CDR1 is DFQATT, CDR2 SNEGSKA, per germline (reference sequence). The CDR3 bases are TGCAGTGCTAGGTTAGGGATTATGGTCGGCTACACCTTC. This translates into CSARLGIMVGYTF.